This TCR beta chain was sequenced during a study of cytomegalovirus exposure and HLA in healthy donors. The germline CDR1 and CDR2 sequences are SGHDN and FVKESK. V was shortened by 1 base and J by 10 bases, with 22 bases between the two germline ends. The CDR3 extends over 16 amino acids. Comments on this clone: No antigen is known for it.

Primers included in the PCR were 60 Vbeta and 13 Jbeta primers. TCRdb keeps only in-frame clones here, not all; method: immunoSEQ multiplex PCR. This sample's table has about 210,000 clones. Study-level points and caveats: Highest at DRB1 and lowest at HLA-C, TCR association rates differed among HLA loci in a later analysis.

This TCR came from a woman under 40 in good health and CMV-seropositive. The rearrangement uses TRBV14 and TRBJ1-1; D uncertain. Sample: PBMCs. CDR3 in amino acids: CASSQGHRPDYQSAFF. CDR3 nucleotide sequence: TGTGCCAGCAGCCAAGGCCACAGACCGGACTATCAGTCAGCTTTCTTT.